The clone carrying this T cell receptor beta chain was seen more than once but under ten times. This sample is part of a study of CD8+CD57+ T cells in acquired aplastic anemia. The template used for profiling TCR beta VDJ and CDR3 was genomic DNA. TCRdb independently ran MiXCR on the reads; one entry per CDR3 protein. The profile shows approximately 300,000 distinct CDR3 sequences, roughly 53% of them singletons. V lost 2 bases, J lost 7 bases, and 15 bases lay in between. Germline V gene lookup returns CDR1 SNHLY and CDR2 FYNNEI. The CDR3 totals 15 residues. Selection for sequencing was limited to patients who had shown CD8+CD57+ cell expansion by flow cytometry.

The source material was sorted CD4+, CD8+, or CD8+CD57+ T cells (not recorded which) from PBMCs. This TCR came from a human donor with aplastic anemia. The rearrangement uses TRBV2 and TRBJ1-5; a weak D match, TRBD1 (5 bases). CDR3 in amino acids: CASSETGGSRQPQHF. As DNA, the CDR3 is TGTGCCAGCAGTGAAACGGGGGGGAGCCGACAGCCCCAGCATTTT.